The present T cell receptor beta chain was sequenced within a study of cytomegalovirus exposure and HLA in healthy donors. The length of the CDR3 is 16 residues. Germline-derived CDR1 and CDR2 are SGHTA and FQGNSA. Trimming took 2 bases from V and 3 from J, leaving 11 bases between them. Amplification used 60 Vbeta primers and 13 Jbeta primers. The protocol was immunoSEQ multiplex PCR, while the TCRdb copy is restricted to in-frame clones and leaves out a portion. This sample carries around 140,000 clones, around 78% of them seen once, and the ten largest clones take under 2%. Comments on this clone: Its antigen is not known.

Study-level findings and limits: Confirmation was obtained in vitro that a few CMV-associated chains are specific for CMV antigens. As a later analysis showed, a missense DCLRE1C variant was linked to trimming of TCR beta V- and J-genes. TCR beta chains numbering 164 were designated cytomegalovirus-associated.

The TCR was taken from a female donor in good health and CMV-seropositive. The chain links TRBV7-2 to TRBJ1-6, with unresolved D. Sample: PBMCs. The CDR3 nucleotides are TGTGCCAGCAGCTTAAACAGCGGGGTCTATAATTCACCCCTCCACTTT. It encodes CASSLNSGVYNSPLHF. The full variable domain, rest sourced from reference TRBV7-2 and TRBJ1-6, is GAGVSQSPSNKVTEKGKDVELRCDPISGHTALYWYRQSLGQGLEFLIYFQGNSAPDKSGLPSDRFSAERTGGSVSTLTIQRTQQEDSAVYLCASSLNSGVYNSPLHFGNGTRLTVT.